The sequence of this T cell receptor (beta chain) was determined in a study of cytomegalovirus exposure and HLA in healthy donors. This CDR3 is built from 15 residues. With V trimmed by 3 bases and J by 6 bases, 5 bases remained unmatched. Looked up from germline, CDR1 is MDHEN and CDR2 is SYDVKM. PCR used 60 Vbeta primers and 13 Jbeta primers. Authors' methods: As a later analysis found, there were tens of millions of unique TCR beta chains, of which 8.5 million to 14 million were shared. Only in-frame clones appear in the TCRdb table, and some are missing; sequencing was by immunoSEQ multiplex PCR. V and J calls and clone size follow that table, whereas D and trimming were derived from the DNA. The data contain 150,000 to 200,000 clones, 79% of them singletons. Findings of the study overall: Per a prior analysis, the majority of TCR beta V segments were productive roughly 90% or roughly 30% of the time. Reportedly, a later analysis found an Asian-associated ancestry cluster had fewer N-insertions than the approximately 600-donor mean. Accurate prediction of HLA-A and HLA-B alleles (for most subjects) was reportedly achieved from TCR beta sequences.

This clone was recorded once. What it binds is not known. This clonotype was obtained from a woman aged 45 to 65 in good health and CMV-seronegative. Sequencing input: PBMCs. The chain carries TRBV28 and TRBJ2-2; 9 bases line up with TRBD2. CDR3 region: CASSLAGGPAGELFF. For the CDR3, the DNA is TGTGCCAGCAGTTTGGCGGGAGGGCCCGCCGGGGAGCTGTTTTTT.